Sequencing of this T cell receptor beta chain was carried out in a study of T cells after yellow fever vaccination. Study-wide findings and caveats: Secondary responses were weaker yet peaked faster, day 5 versus 15. Clones from primary vaccination mostly reappeared after the booster (around 96% CD4, approximately 86% CD8).

Per germline, CDR1 SGHVT and CDR2 SQSDAQ. The V end lost 5 bases, the J end lost 0 bases, and 20 bases lay between the germline ends. The CDR3 spans 18 residues. TCRdb processed the 5' RACE reads anew with MiXCR; each CDR3 protein has one entry. The sample carries some 120,000 distinct CDR3 sequences, roughly 6.7% recorded once. In the case of this clonotype: Its antigen is as yet unknown. A read error may explain this, as a much larger clone is one base away.

Specimen: CD4+ T cells sorted from PBMCs, collected approximately 11 days after the first yellow fever vaccination. V gene TRBV7-4 combines with J gene TRBJ2-1, with D possibly matching TRBD1 (6 bases). This TCR was recovered from a man aged 18 to 35 who received the YFV17D yellow fever vaccine. In DNA, the CDR3 is TGTGCCAGCAGCGACCCCAGGGGCGGCTTAAGCTCCTACAATGAGCAGTTCTTC. Translating gives CASSDPRGGLSSYNEQFF. The full variable domain, its missing parts supplied by reference TRBV7-4 and TRBJ2-1, is GAGVSQSPRYKVAKRGRDVALRCDSISGHVTLYWYRQTLGQGSEVLTYSQSDAQRDKSGRPSGRFSAERPERSVSTLKIQRTEQGDSAVYLCASSDPRGGLSSYNEQFFGPGTRLTVL.